These 30 T cell receptor beta chains were sequenced from one sample in a study of Graves' ophthalmopathy and Graves' hyperthyroidism. Beta-chain TCR CDR3 regions were amplified from RNA transcripts. The library came from an HTBI-primed first-round RT-PCR and a second-round multiplex PCR. Each CDR3 protein is one row after TCRdb ran MiXCR on the multiplex PCR reads. The sample consists of about 380,000 distinct CDR3 sequences, 15% of them appearing once. Sequencing was done on a sample of peripheral blood. Every receptor here comes from a woman younger than 35 with stable Graves' hyperthyroidism.

This clonotype was seen many times. The genes are TRBV7-3 and TRBJ2-5; tentative D call: TRBD1 (5 bases). CDR3 length: 15 amino acids. Trimming took off 0 bases at V and 5 bases at J, with 13 bases between the two ends. Per germline, CDR1 SGHTA and CDR2 FQGTGA. Here the CDR3 DNA reads TGTGCCAGCAGCTTAACCTGGGCTCCAGGGGAGACCCAGTACTTC. Encoded protein: CASSLTWAPGETQYF.

In this sample, this clonotype turned up many times. The gene calls are TRBV7-2 and TRBJ1-6; D is possibly TRBD1 (5 bases). V was trimmed by 0 bases and J by 7 bases, leaving 13 bases between them. Germline values: CDR1 SGHTA, CDR2 FQGNSA. The CDR3 contains 16 residues. The CDR3 protein is CASSLADRSWNSPLHF. The CDR3 DNA sequence: TGTGCCAGCAGCTTAGCCGACAGATCTTGGAATTCACCCCTCCACTTT. Complete variable domain (other parts from reference TRBV7-2 and TRBJ1-6): GAGVSQSPSNKVTEKGKDVELRCDPISGHTALYWYRQSLGQGLEFLIYFQGNSAPDKSGLPSDRFSAERTGGSVSTLTIQRTQQEDSAVYLCASSLADRSWNSPLHFGNGTRLTVT.

In this sample, this clonotype turned up many times. This rearrangement joins TRBV5-1 to TRBJ2-7; TRBD2 is a possible D gene (7 bases). Germline V gene lookup returns CDR1 SGHRS and CDR2 YFSETQ. The CDR3 is 15 amino acids. The V and J ends lost 4 bases and 2 bases respectively, with 16 bases between them. Here the CDR3 reads CASSKGGGATYEQYF. CDR3 nucleotide sequence: TGCGCCAGCAGCAAAGGCGGGGGCGCGACCTACGAGCAGTACTTC.

This clonotype has at least ten counts. The gene calls are TRBV24-1 and TRBJ1-1, with 8 bases matching TRBD1. This CDR3 region has 13 residues. The germline V gene has CDR1 KGHDR and CDR2 SFDVKD. The V gene end was trimmed by 10 bases and the J gene end by 4 bases; junction bases not matched to a gene: 7. The chain's CDR3 is CATKRTGTTEAFF. Written as DNA, the CDR3 is TGTGCCACTAAAAGGACAGGGACCACTGAAGCTTTCTTT.

This clonotype was observed at least ten times. The rearrangement uses TRBV2 and TRBJ2-7; D is perhaps TRBD1 or TRBD2 (6 bases each). This CDR3 contains 14 residues. Trimming pared 2 bases from V and 0 bases from J, leaving 8 bases between. CDR1 and CDR2 (germline): SNHLY, FYNNEI. CDR3 sequence reads: CASSERGHSYEQYF. The CDR3, as DNA: TGTGCCAGCAGTGAACGGGGGCACTCCTACGAGCAGTACTTC.

This clonotype was found many times. The chain carries TRBV12-5 and TRBJ1-5; D is perhaps TRBD1 (5 bases). Germline V gene sequence: CDR1 LGHNT, CDR2 FRNRAP. Trimming cost V 0 bases and J 3 bases, with 12 bases left between them. The CDR3 has 16 amino acids. The CDR3, as DNA: TGTGCTAGTGGTTTGGTACTGGCAGGGCTCAATCAGCCCCAGCATTTT. It yields the protein CASGLVLAGLNQPQHF.

About this clonotype: Given a much more abundant clone one base away, this may be a read error. The genes are TRBV6-5 and TRBJ2-5, with TRBD1 identical over 10 bases. The CDR3 loop spans 17 amino acids. The V segment lost 2 bases and the J segment 4 bases; nucleotides outside the gene matches: 10. Germline loops: CDR1 MNHEY, CDR2 SVGAGI. The DNA for the CDR3 is TGTGCCAGCAGTTACGGACAGGGGGTGGGGCGTAGAGAGACCCAGTACTTC. This encodes CASSYGQGVGRRETQYF.

On this clonotype: Since the CDR3 does not end with the conserved phenylalanine or tryptophan, this likely comes from a read error. This chain connects TRBV11-3 to TRBJ1-1; D remains unclear. Trimming stripped 1 base from V and 1 base from J, with 4 bases between. The CDR3 loop spans 13 amino acids. The germline CDR1 and CDR2 sequences are SGHNT and YENEEA. CDR3 coding DNA: TGTGCCAGCAGCTTAGGCGCGAACACTGAAGCTTTCTTG. It specifies CASSLGANTEAFL.

This clonotype showed up many times. CDR3 residues: CASRGHENTEAFF. As DNA, the CDR3 is TGTGCCAGCAGGGGACATGAGAACACTGAAGCTTTCTTT. This chain links TRBV12-3 or TRBV12-4 with TRBJ1-1, with a tentative D call TRBD1 (6 bases). Deletions cut 6 bases from V and 1 base from J, with 9 bases between. The CDR3 contains 13 residues.

The genes are TRBV2 and TRBJ1-1; maybe TRBD1 (6 bases). The CDR3 runs 13 residues. The V end was cut by 10 bases, the J end by 0 bases, with 12 bases between. Germline-derived CDR1 and CDR2 are SNHLY and FYNNEI. CDR3 sequence: CATGGGLNTEAFF. CDR3 bases: TGTGCCACCGGAGGGGGGTTGAACACTGAAGCTTTCTTT.

This clonotype was observed many times. The chain has TRBV27 and TRBJ1-1; TRBD1 matches at 9 bases. The CDR3 is 14 amino acids. Per the germline V gene, CDR1 is MNHEY and CDR2 is SMNVEV (reference sequence). The ends lost 6 bases at V and 4 bases at J; junction bases unmatched: 6. This CDR3 reads CASSLRDRVTEAFF. In DNA, the CDR3 is TGTGCCAGCAGCCTCCGGGACAGGGTCACTGAAGCTTTCTTT.

In this sample, this clonotype turned up many times. A read error may be the cause here, since a much bigger clone is one base away. DNA of the CDR3: TGTGCCAGCAGCAGGGACAGGTTCTATGGCTACACCTTC. It specifies CASSRDRFYGYTF. The J gene is TRBJ1-2, the V gene TRBV11-2; 8 nucleotides align to TRBD1. The CDR3 consists of 13 residues. V gave up 5 bases and J gave up 4 bases; unmatched junction bases: 3. The germline V gene encodes CDR1 SGHAT and CDR2 FQNNGV. The entire variable domain, with the rest obtained from reference TRBV11-2 and TRBJ1-2, is as follows: EAGVAQSPRYKIIEKRQSVAFWCNPISGHATLYWYQQILGQGPKLLIQFQNNGVVDDSQLPKDRFSAERLKGVDSTLKIQPAKLEDSAVYLCASSRDRFYGYTFGSGTRLTVV.

This clonotype was observed at least ten times. The V and J genes are TRBV6-2 or TRBV6-3 and TRBJ1-2; TRBD1 matches 9 bases. From germline, CDR1 is MNHEY and CDR2 SVGEGT. With V trimmed by 2 bases and J by 8 bases, 12 bases remained unmatched. The CDR3 spans 16 residues. The CDR3 DNA sequence: TGTGCCAGCAGTTACGCGGGGACAGGGAGGCCGGAGGGCTACACCTTC. Protein: CASSYAGTGRPEGYTF.

This clonotype was detected ten times or more. This chain uses TRBV9 with TRBJ1-3; 9 bases are a match to TRBD1. The CDR3 has 15 amino acids. Germline V gene sequence: CDR1 SGDLS, CDR2 YYNGEE. Trimming removed 0 bases from V and 6 bases from J; junction bases left unmatched: 4. CDR3 amino acids: CASSVAGQGLNTIYF. Written as DNA, the CDR3 is TGTGCCAGCAGCGTAGCGGGACAGGGCTTAAACACCATATATTTT.

This clonotype was counted a few times. A much larger clone differs from this one at a single base, so this may be a read error. This chain connects TRBV12-3 or TRBV12-4 to TRBJ1-5; 7 nucleotides match TRBD1. CDR3 size: 16 residues. The DNA for the CDR3 is TGTGCCAGCAGCCCAAACCGGGACAGATCCAATCAGCCCCCGCATTTT. This encodes CASSPNRDRSNQPPHF.

This clonotype appeared a few times. The rearrangement joins TRBV19 to TRBJ1-6, with 7 bases aligning to TRBD1. The CDR3 has 15 amino acids. V was clipped by 3 bases and J by 6 bases; unmatched bases: 5. Per germline, CDR1 LNHDA and CDR2 SQIVND (reference sequence). The CDR3 nucleotides are TGTGCCAGTAGTATCGACAGGGCCGCTAATTCACCCCTCCACTTT. This codes for CASSIDRAANSPLHF.

Ten or more counts support this clonotype. A read error may explain this, as a much larger clone is one base away. This chain links TRBV2 with TRBJ2-7; D tentatively reads TRBD1 or TRBD2 (5 bases each). The CDR3 contains 11 residues. Looked up from germline, CDR1 is SNHLY and CDR2 is FYNNEI. Deletions cut 7 bases from V and 3 bases from J, with 7 bases between. CDR3 in DNA: TGTGCCAGCATGAGGGGCTACGAGCAGTACTTC. Its translation is CASMRGYEQYF.

At least ten counts were recorded for this clonotype. The V call is TRBV6-2 or TRBV6-3, the J call TRBJ2-5, with D tentatively TRBD2 (6 bases). Germline CDR1 MNHEY, CDR2 SVGEGT. This CDR3 comprises 13 residues. V lost 5 bases, J lost 2 bases, and 9 bases lay in between. This chain's CDR3 is CASSPREQETQYF. DNA of the CDR3: TGTGCCAGCAGTCCCCGGGAGCAAGAGACCCAGTACTTC.

Comments on this clonotype: The CDR3 does not close with the conserved phenylalanine or tryptophan, likely indicating a read error. The chain joins TRBV11-1 to TRBJ1-5, with TRBD1 identical over 7 bases. V shed 5 bases and J 3 bases; nucleotides not matched to a gene: 10. This CDR3 region has 16 residues. Germline-derived CDR1 and CDR2 are SGHAT and FQDESV (reference sequence). This CDR3 is CASSLSTTGVNQPQHY. CDR3 DNA sequence: TGTGCCAGCAGCCTCAGTACAACAGGGGTCAATCAGCCCCAGCATTAT.

The chain recombines TRBV30 with TRBJ2-7; perhaps TRBD2 as D (5 bases). The germline V gene encodes CDR1 GTSNPN and CDR2 SVGIG (reference sequence). V gave up 3 bases and J gave up 2 bases, with 11 bases separating them. This CDR3 spans 13 amino acids. The CDR3 reads CAWSVGETYEQYF. CDR3 sequence (DNA): TGTGCCTGGAGCGTTGGGGAGACCTACGAGCAGTACTTC.

This clonotype was counted at least ten times. The chain employs TRBV6-2 or TRBV6-3 and TRBJ2-7; D is possibly TRBD2 (6 bases). Trimming left V 7 bases short and J 7 bases short, with 8 bases between. CDR1 is MNHEY and CDR2 is SVGEGT in the germline V gene. The CDR3 is made up of 10 amino acids. CDR3 bases: TGTGCCAGCAAGGAGGGGGAGCAGTACTTC. It yields the protein CASKEGEQYF.

This clonotype was picked up many times. The chain uses TRBV12-3 or TRBV12-4 and TRBJ1-1, with D hard to call. The V end lost 3 bases, the J end lost 4 bases, and 12 bases lay between the germline ends. CDR3 length: 14 amino acids. CDR3 amino acids: CASSFIEGSTEAFF. DNA of the CDR3: TGTGCCAGCAGTTTTATAGAAGGGAGCACTGAAGCTTTCTTT.

This clonotype came up a few times. The rearrangement links TRBV2 to TRBJ1-6; D gene uncertain. The V and J ends lost 4 bases and 5 bases respectively, with 6 bases between them. Per germline, CDR1 SNHLY and CDR2 FYNNEI. The CDR3 totals 13 residues. The CDR3 DNA is TGTGCCAGCAGTGGACAAGATAATTCACCCCTCCACTTT. Translated: CASSGQDNSPLHF.

In this sample, this clonotype turned up many times. The rearrangement joins TRBV11-3 to TRBJ2-2, with TRBD1 matching 9 bases. There are 19 residues in the CDR3. After removal of 2 bases from V and 8 bases from J, the junction contained 18 bases not matched to a gene. The V gene's germline CDR1 is SGHNT and CDR2 YENEEA. The DNA for the CDR3 is TGTGCCAGCAGCTTATTGTGGAACACCGGGACAGGGTTGATTGGGGAGCTGTTTTTT. Translation gives CASSLLWNTGTGLIGELFF.

This clonotype has just a few counts. A much larger clone differs by one base, so this may be a read error. Lacking the conserved final phenylalanine or tryptophan, this CDR3 likely reflects a read error. The chain is built from TRBV27 and TRBJ2-3, with D unresolved. CDR3 length equals 15 residues. The germline gives CDR1 MNHEY, CDR2 SMNVEV (reference sequence). The V end was cut by 0 bases, the J end by 1 base, with 8 bases between. In nucleotides, the CDR3 is TGTGCCAGCAGTTTATCCTCCCATGGCACAGATACGCAGTATTGT. Its translation: CASSLSSHGTDTQYC.

Details on this clonotype: Just one base apart from a much larger clone, this may be a read error. Likely a read error: the CDR3 ends without its conserved phenylalanine or tryptophan. This chain links TRBV7-2 with TRBJ1-2, with 8 bases lining up with TRBD1. CDR1 SGHTA and CDR2 FQGNSA come from the germline V gene. V lost 4 bases and J lost 8; bases outside the gene matches: 9. This CDR3 comprises 14 residues. The CDR3 DNA sequence: TGTGCCAGCAGCTCATCGTACAGGGGGGGCGGCTACACCGTC. Translated: CASSSSYRGGGYTV.

The gene calls are TRBV6-2 or TRBV6-3 and TRBJ2-7, with 10 bases that match TRBD2. The germline V gene encodes CDR1 MNHEY and CDR2 SVGEGT. With V trimmed by 6 bases and J by 4 bases, 9 bases remained unmatched. This CDR3 has 15 residues. The CDR3 region is CASRRSGTSDYEQYF. For the CDR3, the DNA is TGTGCCAGCAGGCGGTCCGGGACTAGCGATTACGAGCAGTACTTC.

This clonotype was picked up many times. The chain uses TRBV11-2 and TRBJ1-5; D perhaps matches TRBD1 (5 bases). In germline, CDR1 is SGHAT, CDR2 FQNNGV. The CDR3 has 14 residues. Trimming removed 1 base from V and 5 bases from J, with 9 bases in between. CDR3 nucleotides: TGTGCCAGCAGCTTAGTCCAGGGTTATCAGCCCCAGCATTTT. Translated, it gives CASSLVQGYQPQHF.

The rearrangement links TRBV20-1 to TRBJ2-7, with D possibly TRBD2 on 5 matching bases. With 3 bases removed from V and 2 bases from J, the gap between germline ends came to 14 bases. This CDR3 contains 14 residues. The germline V gene has CDR1 DFQATT and CDR2 SNEGSKA (reference sequence). CDR3 sequence reads: CSARSLDYTYEQYF. For the CDR3, the DNA is TGCAGTGCTAGGTCGTTAGACTATACCTACGAGCAGTACTTC.

Many counts were recorded for this clonotype. V usage is TRBV12-3 or TRBV12-4 and J usage is TRBJ2-7, with 9 positions matching TRBD2. The length of the CDR3 is 14 residues. J was trimmed by 0 bases and V by 8 bases; bases with no gene match: 5. CDR3 nucleotide sequence: TGTGCCAGCCTCATAGCGGGGGTCTCCTACGAGCAGTACTTC. Its protein is CASLIAGVSYEQYF.